This T cell receptor beta chain emerged from a study of identical twins. Findings and limits, study-wide: Twin-shared out-of-frame alpha sequences showed excess low generation probability.

TCRdb re-derived calls from the 5' RACE reads in MiXCR, one entry per CDR3 protein. The table includes around 490,000 distinct CDR3 sequences, approximately 20% detected once. Germline CDR1 is SGHRS and CDR2 is YFSETQ. There are 13 residues in the CDR3. The V end lost 2 bases, the J end lost 7 bases, and 12 bases lay between the germline ends. Notes on this clonotype: Its antigen remains unknown.

These data were also filed under a second study, of yellow fever vaccine responses in identical twins.

The material sequenced was CD4+ T cells sorted from blood. The chain carries TRBV5-1 and TRBJ1-2, with a weak D call TRBD1 (5 bases). This clonotype originated in a woman between 18 and 29 years old in good health. The CDR3 nucleotides are TGCGCCAGCAGCTTTTCCGGGGGTTCTGGCTACACCTTC. Translating gives CASSFSGGSGYTF.